This entry describes one T cell receptor beta chain. Antigen: not known. The repertoire was sequenced with immunoSEQ multiplex PCR; TCRdb's copy has only in-frame clones and lacks some. The profile shows 850,000 to 1,100,000 clones, approximately 75% of them singletons. The data were taken from a study of shared clonotypes between healthy human individuals. Findings of the study overall: Shared across a few donors were around 5% of the naive CD4 clonotypes. Sequencing depth was predicted to influence how clonotypes are shared among donors. Naive subsets usually exceeded memory subsets in estimated richness.

This CDR3 is 17 amino acids long. Looked up from germline, CDR1 is SGHTA and CDR2 is FQGNSA. With 8 bases clipped from V and 2 bases from J, the junction kept 14 bases outside the gene matches. A split of CD4+ cells into CD45RA+ naive and CD45RA-negative memory subsets was performed. Material for sequencing was memory CD4+ T cells from PBMCs. Regarding subset: CD45RA-negative fraction. The rearrangement joins TRBV7-2 to TRBJ2-1; 8 bases map to TRBD2. The TCR was taken from a man younger than 35 in good health. Some clones in this sample may be carry-over from other donors' samples. CDR3 amino acids: CASPRRGGLPTYNEQFF. The CDR3 DNA reads as TGTGCCAGCCCCAGACGGGGGGGCCTCCCCACCTACAATGAGCAGTTCTTC.